A single sample is the source of the 15 T cell receptor beta chains below, sequenced in a study of blood T cell repertoires in COVID-19 (dated by TCRdb to 2018 to 2020). Receptor amplification or capture employed the immunoSEQ multiplex PCR assay. What TCRdb holds here is the immuneACCESS table cut down to in-frame rearrangements. Part of the clones is not present; checked against another copy, under half of the missing clones reflect an unresolved V gene, and the others are unexplained. This sample holds about 77,000 clones; roughly 70% were observed only once. The ten largest clones capture roughly a fifth of the sample. Sample: peripheral blood. All receptors come from a man aged 55 to 70 with acute or convalescent COVID-19.

This chain connects TRBV6-5 to TRBJ2-3, with 10 bases aligning to TRBD2. The CDR3 extends over 14 amino acids. V was clipped by 8 bases and J by 6 bases; unmatched bases: 8. Germline loops: CDR1 MNHEY, CDR2 SVGAGI. The DNA of the CDR3 is TGTGCCAGCTCAGCGGGGGGGCATTTGGATACGCAGTATTTT. Translated, it gives CASSAGGHLDTQYF.

The rearrangement joins TRBV9 to TRBJ1-2; 10 positions match TRBD1. CDR3 length: 15 residues. V dropped 4 bases and J dropped 5; count of bases not matched to a gene: 8. Germline CDR1 and CDR2: SGDLS and YYNGEE. The CDR3: CASSQGTGDRYGYTF. In DNA, the CDR3 is TGTGCCAGCAGCCAGGGGACAGGGGACCGGTATGGCTACACCTTC.

This clone has only one observation. The rearrangement uses TRBV10-1 and TRBJ2-1, with 7 bases that match TRBD2. Germline V gives CDR1 WNHNN, CDR2 SYGVQD (reference sequence). CDR3 length: 14 amino acids. V lost 5 bases and J lost 3; bases outside the gene matches: 4. The CDR3 DNA follows: TGCGCCAGCAGTTCTAGCGGTCTCTACAATGAGCAGTTCTTC. Protein: CASSSSGLYNEQFF.

This sequence joins TRBV29-1 and TRBJ1-1; D not resolved. Germline lookup yields CDR1 SQVTM and CDR2 ANQGSEA. V lost 2 bases to trimming and J lost 0 bases, with 10 bases between them. The CDR3 spans 14 residues. Here the CDR3 reads CSVERLAVNTEAFF. CDR3 DNA: TGCAGCGTTGAAAGATTGGCGGTGAACACTGAAGCTTTCTTT.

The V and J genes are TRBV28 and TRBJ1-3; the D is unclear. With 6 bases removed from V and 6 bases from J, the gap between germline ends came to 9 bases. This CDR3 is built from 12 residues. Germline CDR1 is MDHEN and CDR2 is SYDVKM. The CDR3 DNA sequence: TGTGCCAGCAGACGACTCGAAAACACCATATATTTT. This gives the protein CASRRLENTIYF. The variable domain in full, completed from reference TRBV28 and TRBJ1-3, reads DVKVTQSSRYLVKRTGEKVFLECVQDMDHENMFWYRQDPGLGLRLIYFSYDVKMKEKGDIPEGYSVSREKKERFSLILESASTNQTSMYLCASRRLENTIYFGEGSWLTVV.

Within the sample, this clone is medium-sized. J is TRBJ1-1 and V is TRBV18; TRBD1 matches 7 bases. Germline-derived CDR1 and CDR2 are KGHSH and LQKENI. The trim removed 6 bases at V and 6 bases at J, leaving 10 bases unmatched. The CDR3 extends over 14 amino acids. The CDR3 is CASSIRGDGAEAFF. For the CDR3, the DNA is TGTGCCAGCTCTATCAGGGGGGACGGGGCTGAAGCTTTCTTT.

The chain couples TRBV9 to TRBJ2-3; 7 positions match TRBD2. Germline V gene lookup returns CDR1 SGDLS and CDR2 YYNGEE. The CDR3 totals 14 residues. V lost 2 bases to trimming and J lost 3 bases; unmatched junction nucleotides: 3. Here the CDR3 reads CASSVELATDTQYF. The CDR3 DNA sequence: TGTGCCAGCAGCGTTGAACTAGCGACAGATACGCAGTATTTT.

The chain combines TRBV11-2 with TRBJ2-3; D gene uncertain. Trimming stripped 5 bases from V and 1 base from J, with 10 bases between. The CDR3 covers 14 residues. Per the germline V gene, CDR1 is SGHAT and CDR2 is FQNNGV. The CDR3 loop is CASSPRSGTDTQYF. The CDR3 DNA reads as TGTGCCAGCAGCCCGAGGTCCGGCACAGATACGCAGTATTTT.

This clone was detected a few times. This chain uses TRBV30 with TRBJ1-6, with no clear D. Germline CDR1 is GTSNPN and CDR2 is SVGIG (reference sequence). This CDR3 has 15 amino acids. V lost 3 bases, J lost 7 bases, and 16 bases lay in between. This CDR3 is CAWRGTGETNSPLHF. The CDR3 coding sequence is TGTGCCTGGAGAGGAACCGGGGAGACCAATTCACCCCTCCACTTT. Full variable domain (outside the CDR3, taken from reference TRBV30 and TRBJ1-6): SQTIHQWPATLVQPVGSPLSLECTVEGTSNPNLYWYRQAAGRGLQLLFYSVGIGQISSEVPQNLSASRPQDRQFILSSKKLLLSDSGFYLCAWRGTGETNSPLHFGNGTRLTVT.

The V call is TRBV9, the J call TRBJ2-3; TRBD2 matches 10 bases. Germline lookup yields CDR1 SGDLS and CDR2 YYNGEE. The CDR3 spans 16 residues. V lost 0 bases and J lost 1; bases outside the gene matches: 2. CDR3 in amino acids: CASSVVSGGGTDTQYF. The CDR3 region has the DNA TGTGCCAGCAGCGTAGTCAGCGGGGGGGGCACAGATACGCAGTATTTT.

The V gene is TRBV12-1, the J gene TRBJ2-1; TRBD2, the table's D call, was not compared with the DNA. TRBV12-1 is a pseudogene segment. CDR3 length equals 19 residues. The CDR3 loop reads CASSLTSGGPLGSYNEQFF. In DNA form, the CDR3 reads TGTGCCAGCAGCTTAACTAGCGGGGGCCCCTTGGGGTCCTACAATGAGCAGTTCTTC.

The rearrangement uses TRBV11-2 and TRBJ2-7; possibly TRBD2 for D (6 bases). The CDR3 runs 14 residues. CDR1 is SGHAT, CDR2 FQNNGV, per germline. Trimming removed 1 base at V and 3 bases at J, with 10 bases between. This chain's CDR3 is CASSLAGLNYEQYF. CDR3 coding DNA: TGTGCCAGCAGCTTAGCGGGACTCAACTACGAGCAGTACTTC.

This chain links TRBV5-1 with TRBJ2-3; D perhaps matches TRBD2 (6 bases). In germline, CDR1 is SGHRS, CDR2 YFSETQ. V lost 7 bases and J 6 bases, leaving 15 bases between the germline ends. This CDR3 has 13 residues. This chain's CDR3 is CASGGSAGDTQYF. The CDR3 DNA reads TGCGCCAGCGGGGGGTCGGCCGGGGATACGCAGTATTTT.

This clone was counted a single time. The gene calls are TRBV7-3 and TRBJ2-1; TRBD2 is a possible D gene (7 bases). Germline CDR1 reads SGHTA; CDR2 reads FQGTGA. V dropped 2 bases and J dropped 2 bases, with 10 bases sitting between them. The length of the CDR3 is 15 residues. In nucleotides, the CDR3 is TGTGCCAGCAGCTTAGCGGGGGACACCTACAATGAGCAGTTCTTC. Its protein product is CASSLAGDTYNEQFF.

The chain carries TRBV7-9 and TRBJ2-1; TRBD1 is a possible D gene (6 bases). This CDR3 is built from 16 residues. Germline lookup yields CDR1 SEHNR and CDR2 FQNEAQ (reference sequence). Trimming pared 5 bases from V and 8 bases from J, leaving 22 bases between. The CDR3 protein is CASSHTTGQGIHEQFF. The CDR3 DNA is TGTGCCAGCAGCCATACGACAGGCCAGGGCATCCATGAGCAGTTCTTC.